The present T cell receptor beta chain was sequenced within a study of CD8+ T cells in alopecia areata. The germline V and J ends were trimmed by 5 bases and 11 bases, with 13 bases remaining between them. The CDR3 length is 12 residues. CDR1 is SEHNR, CDR2 FQNEAQ, per germline (reference sequence). RNA, once extracted, was reverse transcribed into cDNA for use as the sequencing template. Profiling relied on immunoSEQ multiplex PCR, and the TCRdb table lists in-frame clones only, not all of them. The sample comprises some 150,000 clones, approximately 65% of which are singletons, and 30% to 45% rests with the top ten. In this sample, this clone turned up a few times.

Sequenced: CD8+ T cells sorted from blood. The source of this sequence is a human donor in good health. The genes are TRBV7-9 and TRBJ2-1; D gene unclear. The CDR3 is CASSANQYKQFF. The CDR3 DNA reads TGTGCCAGCAGCGCCAACCAGTACAAGCAGTTCTTC.